These 7 T cell receptor beta chains were all obtained from the same sample, sequenced in a study of shared T cell receptors in the human thymus. Clones were read by immunoSEQ multiplex PCR, and TCRdb kept only the in-frame ones, dropping some. The sample lists 630,000 or so clones, over 75% occurring once. Separately, the same data were catalogued under a study of human thymus T cells.

The source material was thymocytes. These receptors all come from a boy in the first two years of life with a congenital heart defect.

The chain has TRBV19 and TRBJ2-3; TRBD1 agrees at 9 bases. This CDR3 has 20 residues. V shed 6 bases and J 1 base; nucleotides not matched to a gene: 20. Germline CDR1 reads LNHDA; CDR2 reads SQIVND (reference sequence). The DNA of the CDR3 is TGTGCCAGTAGGAAACTAAGTGGGACAGGGAGATCTCCCGGCACAGATACGCAGTATTTT. Translation: CASRKLSGTGRSPGTDTQYF.

The chain employs TRBV5-1 and TRBJ2-4, with D maybe TRBD1 (5 bases). The CDR3 loop spans 16 amino acids. Germline CDR1 is SGHRS and CDR2 is YFSETQ. Trimming shortened V by 2 bases and J by 0 bases, and 12 bases separated the two germline ends. DNA of the CDR3: TGCGCCAGCAGCTTCGGACACAAGTTAGCCAAAAACATTCAGTACTTC. Its protein is CASSFGHKLAKNIQYF.

The rearrangement uses TRBV4-1 and TRBJ2-1, with 13 bases fitting TRBD2. The CDR3 runs to 17 residues. The J segment lost 0 bases and the V segment lost 4 bases, leaving 3 bases of the junction unmatched. Germline CDR1 is MGHRA and CDR2 is YSYEKL. The CDR3 loop reads CASSPGTSGNSYNEQFF. The CDR3 DNA follows: TGCGCCAGCAGCCCCGGGACTAGCGGGAACTCCTACAATGAGCAGTTCTTC.

The V gene is TRBV5-8, the J gene TRBJ1-1; D is undetermined. CDR1 is SGHTS, CDR2 YDEGEE, per germline. The CDR3 has 15 residues. The V end was cut by 2 bases, the J end by 1 base, with 12 bases between. The CDR3 is CASSFSVAKNTEAFF. The CDR3 DNA reads as TGTGCCAGCAGCTTTTCGGTAGCGAAGAACACTGAAGCTTTCTTT.

The J gene is TRBJ2-7, the V gene TRBV18; the D gene is possibly TRBD2 (6 bases). This CDR3 has 12 amino acids. CDR1 KGHSH and CDR2 LQKENI come from the germline V gene. The V end was cut by 8 bases, the J end by 8 bases, with 16 bases between. The CDR3 spells CASQRRGKQQYF. For the CDR3, the DNA is TGTGCCAGCCAAAGACGGGGGAAGCAGCAGTACTTC.

This clone was counted a single time. The chain uses TRBV4-1 and TRBJ2-1; D not resolved. Germline V lookup: CDR1 MGHRA, CDR2 YSYEKL. CDR3 size: 19 residues. V was shortened by 0 bases and J by 2 bases, with 20 bases between the two germline ends. The CDR3 DNA reads as TGCGCCAGCAGCCAAGATCAAGCCCTTTTTGCGGTTGCCTACAATGAGCAGTTCTTC. Encoded protein: CASSQDQALFAVAYNEQFF.

The J gene is TRBJ2-7, the V gene TRBV28, with no clear D. The ends were cut back, 6 bases at V and 2 bases at J, with 5 bases in the middle. Germline V gene data show CDR1 as MDHEN and CDR2 as SYDVKM. The CDR3 length is 11 residues. Here the CDR3 reads CASRFAYEQYF. The CDR3 DNA reads TGTGCCAGCAGATTCGCCTACGAGCAGTACTTC.